The rows below give T cell receptor beta chains drawn from one sample of a study of T cells in Graves' hyperthyroidism and ophthalmopathy. TCRdb re-called the multiplex PCR reads with MiXCR, one entry per CDR3 protein. The table has fewer than 110,000 distinct CDR3 sequences, more than 15% seen once. Sample: blood. The receptors shown here come from a woman in her forties or fifties with Graves' hyperthyroidism. Each CDR3 is given without its conserved first and last residue.

V gene	J gene	CDR3 protein
TRBV7-2	TRBJ2-3	ASSSSAAVTDTQY
TRBV28	TRBJ2-4	ASSLGTSGRWNIQY
TRBV6-2/TRBV6-3	TRBJ2-3	ASSSYRLAGGGTDTQY
TRBV15	TRBJ1-3	ATSRVLGGRSGNTIY
TRBV11-1	TRBJ2-3	ASSPRISGESDTQY
TRBV28	TRBJ1-2	ASSPGTGDGYT
TRBV11-2	TRBJ2-2	ASSLDLRQGSTGELF
TRBV3-1	TRBJ1-1	ASSRRPGAEAF
TRBV20-1	TRBJ1-1	SARDFGEAF
TRBV27	TRBJ2-7	ASSLSGSPYEQY
TRBV5-1	TRBJ1-4	ASSSGVYSRRLGNEKLF
TRBV20-1	TRBJ2-3	SATGTDTQY
TRBV6-1	TRBJ1-2	ASGTGRNYGYT
TRBV3-1	TRBJ2-1	ASSQDGNGRAEQF
TRBV11-2	TRBJ2-1	ASSRTSGSPRSSYNEQF
TRBV6-1	TRBJ2-7	ASSTPQGFNEQY
TRBV20-1	TRBJ1-5	SAMQRRGNYNQPQH
TRBV28	TRBJ2-3	ASSSGLAGGAGTQY
TRBV3-1	TRBJ2-1	ASSPSLVSEQF
TRBV9	TRBJ2-6	ASSGTSGRAGANVLT
TRBV7-8	TRBJ2-5	ASSQTSGQETQY
TRBV18	TRBJ2-3	ASSPSKSTSGTTDTQY
TRBV28	TRBJ1-2	ASSLNGGDGYT
TRBV28	TRBJ2-7	ATLMGHSYEQY
TRBV28	TRBJ2-2	ASGGAHTGELF
TRBV28	TRBJ1-4	ATLLERLPEKLF
TRBV4-1	TRBJ1-1	ASSQGDRTHNEAF
TRBV7-9	TRBJ2-5	ASSFRAGGQETQY
TRBV7-9	TRBJ2-1	ASSTSEWTRSYNEQF
TRBV20-1	TRBJ2-5	SALRGRNQETQY
TRBV7-9	TRBJ2-2	ASSPPGELF
TRBV9	TRBJ1-5	ASSPGSNNQPQH
TRBV5-1	TRBJ2-1	ASSLTGTGLNAYNEQF
TRBV7-2	TRBJ1-2	ASSLVRGSYGYT
TRBV7-8	TRBJ2-5	ASSLRLVAGGTQY
TRBV5-1	TRBJ2-7	ASSQTSGGQYEQY
TRBV27	TRBJ2-3	ASSLAPGLASTDTQY
TRBV30	TRBJ2-1	AWIVASSNEQF
TRBV11-3	TRBJ2-2	ASSLESTGELF
TRBV6-1	TRBJ2-7	ASSESGTGGYEQY
TRBV20-1	TRBJ1-6	SARDRGRAYSPLH
TRBV29-1	TRBJ2-1	SAPGTDSYNEQF
TRBV18	TRBJ1-1	ASSRDSGEAF
TRBV19	TRBJ1-2	ASTSGTGTYGYT
TRBV6-1	TRBJ2-1	ASSENPGLQDGRSYNEQF
TRBV20-1	TRBJ2-5	SAGRPGRTPQETQY
TRBV11-2	TRBJ2-1	ASSSERGGSYNEQF
TRBV7-9	TRBJ1-4	ASSTGQGNEKLF
TRBV28	TRBJ2-3	ASRRDESRY
TRBV6-1	TRBJ1-5	ASSQESGALPQH
TRBV7-6	TRBJ2-1	ASSLGGLEQF